The clone carrying this T cell receptor beta chain was detected a few times. Its antigen is as yet unknown. These data come from a study of cytomegalovirus exposure and HLA in healthy donors. Study conclusions and caveats: According to reports, the classifier identified cytomegalovirus status with high specificity and sensitivity. The study listed about 150 cytomegalovirus-associated TCR beta chains. A missense DCLRE1C variant was associated with V- and J-gene trimming of TCR beta chains in a later analysis, and an independent cohort replicated the association.

This CDR3 comprises 15 residues. V trimming: 5 bases; J trimming: 10 bases; junction bases outside the gene matches: 11. The germline CDR1 and CDR2 sequences are MRHNA and SNTAGT. The PCR employed 60 Vbeta primers together with 13 Jbeta primers. Assay used: immunoSEQ multiplex PCR; TCRdb lists only in-frame clones, some missing. Of fewer than 200,000 clones detected, roughly 80% appear once; the ten largest clones hold around 2%. The source of this sequence is a human donor in good health. The specimen sequenced was PBMCs. This sequence joins TRBV6-4 and TRBJ2-3, with 11 positions matching TRBD2. In DNA, the CDR3 is TGTGCCAGCAGTCCCCTTAGCGGGGGGGCCGTTCCGCAGTATTTT. Translation: CASSPLSGGAVPQYF.